This T cell receptor beta chain was captured in a study of technical replicates of blood from a handful of donors. TCRdb keeps only in-frame clones here, not all; method: immunoSEQ multiplex PCR. The table records 60,000 to 85,000 clones, roughly 97% of them present only once. The ends lost 3 bases at V and 17 bases at J; junction bases unmatched: 6. Germline CDR1 and CDR2: KGHSH and LQKENI. CDR3 length equals 12 residues. V gene TRBV18 combines with J gene TRBJ2-6, with 8 nucleotides matching TRBD1. The TCR was taken from a human donor in good health. Sequenced sample: T cells isolated from PBMCs. CDR3 in amino acids: CASSPRDRSLTF. The CDR3 DNA reads TGTGCCAGCTCACCGAGGGACAGGTCCTTGACTTTC. Combining the CDR3 with reference TRBV18 and TRBJ2-6 gives the whole variable domain NAGVMQNPRHLVRRRGQEARLRCSPMKGHSHVYWYRQLPEEGLKFMVYLQKENIIDESGMPKERFSAEFPKEGPSILRIQQVVRGDSAAYFCASSPRDRSLTFGAGSRLTVL.